This TCR beta chain was recorded in a study of CD8 T cells in Susac syndrome. Reverse transcription of about 0.5 to 1 ug RNA was carried out with random hexamers. MiXCR, applied by TCRdb to the immunoSEQ multiplex PCR reads, yields one record per CDR3 protein. The table includes around 69,000 distinct CDR3 sequences, 96% detected once. Trimming stripped 2 bases from V and 3 bases from J, with 11 bases between. The CDR3 consists of 15 residues. CDR1 is MGHDK and CDR2 is SYGVNS in the germline V gene. The chain couples TRBV25-1 to TRBJ2-1, with a tentative D call TRBD1 (5 bases). Sequencing input: CD4+ T cells from PBMCs. This clonotype originated in a human donor with multiple sclerosis. CDR3 sequence reads: CASSEVPGNYNEQFF. The CDR3 coding sequence is TGTGCCAGCAGTGAAGTCCCAGGGAACTACAATGAGCAGTTCTTC.